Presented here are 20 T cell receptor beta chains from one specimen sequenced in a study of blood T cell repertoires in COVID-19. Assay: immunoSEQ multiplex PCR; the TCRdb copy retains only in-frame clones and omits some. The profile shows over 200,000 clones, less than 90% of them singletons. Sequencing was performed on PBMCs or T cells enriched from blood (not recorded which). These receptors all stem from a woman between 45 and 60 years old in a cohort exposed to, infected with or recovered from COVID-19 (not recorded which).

Here the CDR3 reads CASTSDRPTGELFF. The DNA for the CDR3 is TGCGCCAGCACCTCGGACAGACCCACCGGGGAGCTGTTTTTT. The rearrangement uses TRBV5-1 and TRBJ2-2; maybe TRBD1 (6 bases). Per the germline V gene, CDR1 is SGHRS and CDR2 is YFSETQ. This CDR3 has 14 residues. V was clipped by 6 bases and J by 4 bases, with 13 bases between them.

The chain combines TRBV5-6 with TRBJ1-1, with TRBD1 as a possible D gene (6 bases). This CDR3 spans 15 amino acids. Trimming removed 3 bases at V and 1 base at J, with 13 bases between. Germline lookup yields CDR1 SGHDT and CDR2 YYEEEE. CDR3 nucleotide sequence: TGTGCCAGCAGCTACCCATCCAGGGGGAACACTGAAGCTTTCTTT. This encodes CASSYPSRGNTEAFF.

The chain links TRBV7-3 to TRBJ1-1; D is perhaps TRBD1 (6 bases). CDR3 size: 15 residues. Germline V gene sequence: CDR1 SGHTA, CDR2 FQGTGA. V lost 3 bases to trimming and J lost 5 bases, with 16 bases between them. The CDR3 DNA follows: TGTGCCAGCAGCTTGTACCAGGGGCGAGGAACTGAAGCTTTCTTT. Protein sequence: CASSLYQGRGTEAFF.

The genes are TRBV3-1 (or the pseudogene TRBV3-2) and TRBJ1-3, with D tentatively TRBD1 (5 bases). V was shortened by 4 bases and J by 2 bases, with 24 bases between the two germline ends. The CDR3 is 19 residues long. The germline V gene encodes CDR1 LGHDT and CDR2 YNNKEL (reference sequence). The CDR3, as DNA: TGTGCCAGCAGCCCAGGGTGGAGGGGCCGGGTCTCGCCTGGAAACACCATATATTTT. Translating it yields CASSPGWRGRVSPGNTIYF.

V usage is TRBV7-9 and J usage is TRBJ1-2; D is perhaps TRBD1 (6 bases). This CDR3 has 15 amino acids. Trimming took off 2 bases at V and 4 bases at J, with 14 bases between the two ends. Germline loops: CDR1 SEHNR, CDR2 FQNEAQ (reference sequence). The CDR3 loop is CASSLSGEGGYGYTF. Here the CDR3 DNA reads TGTGCCAGCAGCTTATCAGGGGAGGGGGGCTATGGCTACACCTTC.

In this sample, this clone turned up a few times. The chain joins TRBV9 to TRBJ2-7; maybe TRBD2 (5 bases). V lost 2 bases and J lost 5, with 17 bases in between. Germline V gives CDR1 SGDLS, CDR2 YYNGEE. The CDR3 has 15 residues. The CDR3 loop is CASSVGSLLVHEQYF. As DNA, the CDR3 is TGTGCCAGCAGCGTGGGGAGTCTGCTGGTCCACGAGCAGTACTTC. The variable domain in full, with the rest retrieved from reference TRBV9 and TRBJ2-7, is DSGVTQTPKHLITATGQRVTLRCSPRSGDLSVYWYQQSLDQGLQFLIQYYNGEERAKGNILERFSAQQFPDLHSELNLSSLELGDSALYFCASSVGSLLVHEQYFGPGTRLTVT.

In DNA form, the CDR3 reads TGTGCCAGCAGCCAAGACGGCGGGGATACGCAGTATTTT. Protein product: CASSQDGGDTQYF. The rearrangement links TRBV4-2 to TRBJ2-3; a possible D gene is TRBD2 (5 bases). V shed 0 bases and J shed 6 bases, with 7 bases lying between them. The germline gives CDR1 LGHNA, CDR2 YNFKEQ. The length of the CDR3 is 13 residues.

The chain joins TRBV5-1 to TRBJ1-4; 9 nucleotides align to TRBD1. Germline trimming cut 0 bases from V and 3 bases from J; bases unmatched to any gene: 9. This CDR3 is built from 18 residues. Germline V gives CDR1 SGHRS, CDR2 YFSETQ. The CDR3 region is CASSLGGTGGAANEKLFF. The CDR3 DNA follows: TGCGCCAGCAGCTTGGGGGGAACAGGGGGCGCAGCTAATGAAAAACTGTTTTTT.

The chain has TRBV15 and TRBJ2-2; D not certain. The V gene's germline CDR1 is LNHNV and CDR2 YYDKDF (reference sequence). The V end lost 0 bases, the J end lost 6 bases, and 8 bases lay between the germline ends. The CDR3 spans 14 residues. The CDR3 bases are TGTGCCACCAGCAGAGATTTGGCAGCCGGGGAGCTGTTTTTT. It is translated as CATSRDLAAGELFF.

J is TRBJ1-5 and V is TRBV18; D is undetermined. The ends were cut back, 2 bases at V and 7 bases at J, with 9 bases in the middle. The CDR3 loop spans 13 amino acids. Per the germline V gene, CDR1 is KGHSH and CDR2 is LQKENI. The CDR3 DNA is TGTGCCAGCTCACCAGATCGGGGACAGCCCCAGCATTTT. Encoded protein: CASSPDRGQPQHF.

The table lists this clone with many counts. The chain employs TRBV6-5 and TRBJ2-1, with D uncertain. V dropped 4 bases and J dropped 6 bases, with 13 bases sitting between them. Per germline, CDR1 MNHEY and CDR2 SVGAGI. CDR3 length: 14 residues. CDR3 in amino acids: CASSSPGGPNEQFF. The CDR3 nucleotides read TGTGCCAGCAGTTCGCCCGGTGGGCCCAATGAGCAGTTCTTC.

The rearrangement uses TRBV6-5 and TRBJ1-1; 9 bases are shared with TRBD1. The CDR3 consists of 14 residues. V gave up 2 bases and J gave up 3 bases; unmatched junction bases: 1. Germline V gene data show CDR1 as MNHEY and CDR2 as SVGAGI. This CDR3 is CASSYGDRDTEAFF. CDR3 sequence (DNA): TGTGCCAGCAGTTACGGGGACAGGGACACTGAAGCTTTCTTT.

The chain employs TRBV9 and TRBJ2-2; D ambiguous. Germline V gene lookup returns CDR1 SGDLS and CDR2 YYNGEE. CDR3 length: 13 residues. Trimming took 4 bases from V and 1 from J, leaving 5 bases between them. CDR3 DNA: TGTGCCAGCAGCCGACAGAACACCGGGGAGCTGTTTTTT. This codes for CASSRQNTGELFF.

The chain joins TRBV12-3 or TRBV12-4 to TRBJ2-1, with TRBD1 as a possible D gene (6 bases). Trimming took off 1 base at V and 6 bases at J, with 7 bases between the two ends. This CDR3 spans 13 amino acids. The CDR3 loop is CASSLVQGNEQFF. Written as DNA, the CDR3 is TGTGCCAGCAGTTTAGTACAGGGCAATGAGCAGTTCTTC.

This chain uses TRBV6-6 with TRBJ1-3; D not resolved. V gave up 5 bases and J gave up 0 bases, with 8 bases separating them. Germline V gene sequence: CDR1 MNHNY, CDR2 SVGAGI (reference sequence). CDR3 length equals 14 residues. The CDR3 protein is CASSPGYSGNTIYF. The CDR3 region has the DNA TGTGCCAGCAGTCCGGGATACTCTGGAAACACCATATATTTT.

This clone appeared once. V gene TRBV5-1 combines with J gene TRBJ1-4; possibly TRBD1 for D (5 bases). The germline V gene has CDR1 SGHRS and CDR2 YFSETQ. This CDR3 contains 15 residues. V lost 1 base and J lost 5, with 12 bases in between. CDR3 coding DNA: TGCGCCAGCAGCTTGCAAGGGGTGGACAATGAAAAACTGTTTTTT. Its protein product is CASSLQGVDNEKLFF. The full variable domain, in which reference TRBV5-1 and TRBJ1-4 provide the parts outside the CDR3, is KAGVTQTPRYLIKTRGQQVTLSCSPISGHRSVSWYQQTPGQGLQFLFEYFSETQRNKGNFPGRFSGRQFSNSRSEMNVSTLELGDSALYLCASSLQGVDNEKLFFGSGTQLSVL.

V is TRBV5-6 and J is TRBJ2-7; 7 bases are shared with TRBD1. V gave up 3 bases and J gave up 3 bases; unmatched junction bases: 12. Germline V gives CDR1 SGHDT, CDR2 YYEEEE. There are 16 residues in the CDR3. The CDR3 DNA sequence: TGTGCCAGCAGCTCCCCCTACCGGGACAGCCACTACGAGCAGTACTTC. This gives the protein CASSSPYRDSHYEQYF. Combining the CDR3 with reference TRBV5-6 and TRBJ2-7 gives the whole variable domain DAGVTQSPTHLIKTRGQQVTLRCSPKSGHDTVSWYQQALGQGPQFIFQYYEEEERQRGNFPDRFSGHQFPNYSSELNVNALLLGDSALYLCASSSPYRDSHYEQYFGPGTRLTVT.

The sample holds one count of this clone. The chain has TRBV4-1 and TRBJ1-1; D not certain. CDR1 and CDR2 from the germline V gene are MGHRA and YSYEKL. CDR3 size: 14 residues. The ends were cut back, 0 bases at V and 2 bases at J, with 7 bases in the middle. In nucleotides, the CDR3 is TGCGCCAGCAGCCAAGATCCCAGAAACACTGAAGCTTTCTTT. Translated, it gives CASSQDPRNTEAFF.

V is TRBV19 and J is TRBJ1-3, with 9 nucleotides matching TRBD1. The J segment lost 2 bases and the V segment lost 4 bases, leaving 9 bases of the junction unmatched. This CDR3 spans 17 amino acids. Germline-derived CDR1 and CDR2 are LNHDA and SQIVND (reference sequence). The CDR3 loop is CASSTTDRGDTGNTIYF. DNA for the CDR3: TGTGCCAGTAGTACCACGGACAGGGGAGACACTGGAAACACCATATATTTT.

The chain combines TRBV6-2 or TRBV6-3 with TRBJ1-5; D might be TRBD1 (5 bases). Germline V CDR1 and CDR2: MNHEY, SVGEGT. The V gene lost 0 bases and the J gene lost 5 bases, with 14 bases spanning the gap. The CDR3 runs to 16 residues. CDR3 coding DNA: TGTGCCAGCAGTTACTCAGACAGCAGGCACCATCAGCCCCAGCATTTT. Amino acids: CASSYSDSRHHQPQHF.